The clone carrying this TCR beta chain was recorded at least ten times. The antigen is unknown. Germline trimming cut 1 base from V and 0 bases from J; bases unmatched to any gene: 5. The CDR3 totals 16 residues. Germline V CDR1 and CDR2: SGHVS, FNYEAQ. This entry is derived from a study of identical twins. Study observations and caveats: Cross-sectional statistics, not tracking of the same donors, supported the conclusions.

Template switching (which added a universal primer site) was used, and cDNA carried unique molecular identifiers. TCRdb reprocessed the 5' RACE reads with MiXCR, giving one entry per CDR3 protein. Of 500,000 to 600,000 distinct CDR3 sequences listed, approximately 22% were seen once; the top ten hold under 0.95%. The same sample was also studied in work on T cells expressing NK-cell markers. From that paper: Seven of the eight sequenced donors were classified as HCMV-seropositive, and one was classified as seronegative. Sorting was limited to alpha-beta TCR-expressing T cells with an anti-gamma-delta TCR antibody in several experiments.

Specimen: CD4+ T cells sorted from blood. This chain links TRBV7-6 with TRBJ2-7, with 8 bases lining up with TRBD2. The source is a young woman in good health. CDR3 region: CASSLVVAGSSYEQYF. The CDR3 DNA follows: TGTGCCAGCAGCTTAGTTGTAGCGGGGAGCTCCTACGAGCAGTACTTC.